The TCR beta chain described here comes from a study of T cell changes during pregnancy in multiple sclerosis. The CDR3 has 15 residues. Trimming pared 5 bases from V and 0 bases from J, leaving 13 bases between. Germline CDR1 MGHRA, CDR2 YSYEKL. Clones were read by immunoSEQ multiplex PCR, and TCRdb kept only the in-frame ones, dropping some. This sample has approximately 63,000 clones; roughly 92% occur once, and the top ten carry just under 2%. This sample comprised peripheral blood, obtained in the third trimester of pregnancy. The source of this sequence is a female donor in good health, enrolled as a control in a pregnancy study. The rearrangement uses TRBV4-1 and TRBJ1-2; D not resolved. CDR3 residues: CASSVRELANYGYTF. In nucleotides, the CDR3 is TGCGCCAGCAGCGTGCGGGAGTTAGCTAACTATGGCTACACCTTC.